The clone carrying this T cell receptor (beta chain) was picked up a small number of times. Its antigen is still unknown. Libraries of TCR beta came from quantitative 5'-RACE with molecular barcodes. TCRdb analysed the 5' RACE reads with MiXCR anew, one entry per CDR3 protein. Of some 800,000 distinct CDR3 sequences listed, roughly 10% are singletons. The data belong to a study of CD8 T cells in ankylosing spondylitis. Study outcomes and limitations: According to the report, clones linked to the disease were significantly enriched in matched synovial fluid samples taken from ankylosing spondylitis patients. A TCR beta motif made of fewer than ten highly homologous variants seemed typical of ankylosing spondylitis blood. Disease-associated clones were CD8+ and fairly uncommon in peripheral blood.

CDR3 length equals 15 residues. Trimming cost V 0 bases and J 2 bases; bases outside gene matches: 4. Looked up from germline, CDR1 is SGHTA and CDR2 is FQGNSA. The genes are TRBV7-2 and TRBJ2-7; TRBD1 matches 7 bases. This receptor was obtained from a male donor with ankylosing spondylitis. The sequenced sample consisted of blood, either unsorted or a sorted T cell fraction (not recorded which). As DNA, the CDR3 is TGTGCCAGCAGCTTAGCGACAGGGTGGACCTACGAGCAGTACTTC. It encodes CASSLATGWTYEQYF.